Listed below are T cell receptor beta chains from one sample, sequenced in a study of blood T cell repertoires in COVID-19. Profiled with immunoSEQ multiplex PCR; TCRdb holds only in-frame clones, not every one. The profile shows about 140,000 clones, under 85% of them singletons. Sequenced: peripheral blood. Receptors originate from a human donor in a cohort sampled during active COVID-19. Both conserved end residues are part of each CDR3. Fields, in order: CDR3 length, V gene, J gene, clone size, D gene, CDR3 DNA, CDR3 protein. A D gene is named only where the DNA matches it firmly. Expanded clones are given a class, and other clones once, few, many or no size at all.

15	TRBV7-2	TRBJ2-7	many	.	TGTGCCAGCAGCTTAGGAGGGACATATGCCTACGAGCAGTACTTC	CASSLGGTYAYEQYF
13	TRBV12-3/TRBV12-4	TRBJ1-3	.	.	TGTGCCGGGGGGGTCAGGGCCCTTAACACCATATATTTT	CAGGVRALNTIYF
16	TRBV4-3	TRBJ1-2	few	.	TGCGCCAGCAGCCAATCCCGGACAGCTTTAAGCTATGGCTACACCTTC	CASSQSRTALSYGYTF
14	TRBV14	TRBJ2-5	once	.	TGTGCCAGCAGCCAAGAGTCGGGTGGGGAGACCCAGTACTTC	CASSQESGGETQYF
13	TRBV19	TRBJ1-1	.	.	TGTGCCAGTAGTAGCGCAGGGAACACTGAAGCTTTCTTT	CASSSAGNTEAFF
15	TRBV27	TRBJ2-7	.	TRBD1	TGTGCCAGCAGTCCACAGGGACAGACTTACTACGAGCAGTACTTC	CASSPQGQTYYEQYF
17	TRBV7-6	TRBJ1-1	.	.	TGTGCCAGCAGCTTATTGCAGGGTGGCTTAATGAACACTGAAGCTTTCTTT	CASSLLQGGLMNTEAFF
16	TRBV7-8	TRBJ2-7	.	TRBD2	TGTGCCAGCAGCTTATTTAGCGGGGGGGCTAAGACCGAGCAGTACTTC	CASSLFSGGAKTEQYF
14	TRBV7-2	TRBJ2-5	.	.	TGTGCCAGCAGCCCGGGACTTAATAAGCAGACCCAGTACTTC	CASSPGLNKQTQYF
18	TRBV5-1	TRBJ2-5	.	TRBD2	TGCGCCAGCAGCCCGCGACTAGCGGGGGGGCGGTCTGCAGAGACCCAGTACTTC	CASSPRLAGGRSAETQYF
16	TRBV27	TRBJ2-3	.	TRBD2	TGTGCCAGCAGTTTACTAGCGGGGGGGCCAGAAGATACGCAGTATTTT	CASSLLAGGPEDTQYF
14	TRBV5-8	TRBJ2-3	.	TRBD1	TGTGCCAGCAGCTCACAGGGGGTCCCAGATACGCAGTATTTT	CASSSQGVPDTQYF
14	TRBV9	TRBJ1-2	.	.	TGTGCCAGCAGCTTCCGACTCAAGACAGACGGCTACACCTTC	CASSFRLKTDGYTF
15	TRBV9	TRBJ2-1	.	.	TGTGCCAGCAGCGTAGTTGCAGGGGGGTACAATGAGCAGTTCTTC	CASSVVAGGYNEQFF
15	TRBV2	TRBJ2-1	.	TRBD2	TGTGCCAGCAGCGCCAGCGCGGGGGGCAACAATGAGCAGTTCTTC	CASSASAGGNNEQFF
14	TRBV9	TRBJ1-3	once	.	TGTGCCAGCAGCGGTCCTGGCCCTGGAAACACCATATATTTT	CASSGPGPGNTIYF
13	TRBV3-1/TRBV3-2	TRBJ2-1	.	.	TGTGCCAGCAGCCAAAAGAGTTACAATGAGCAGTTCTTC	CASSQKSYNEQFF
14	TRBV6-5	TRBJ1-1	.	.	TGTGCCACCAAGGGTACCAGGGTAAACACTGAAGCTTTCTTT	CATKGTRVNTEAFF
15	TRBV2	TRBJ1-5	few	.	TGTGCCAGCAGTGAGACAGGCTGGGGGAATCAGCCCCAGCATTTT	CASSETGWGNQPQHF
16	TRBV19	TRBJ1-1	.	.	TGTGCCAGTAGTATAATTTCCGGGACTGTGGTAACTGAAGCTTTCTTT	CASSIISGTVVTEAFF
17	TRBV19	TRBJ1-3	few	.	TGTGCCAGTAGTAGCAGGGGTCTAAGTCTTACTGGAAACACCATATATTTT	CASSSRGLSLTGNTIYF
12	TRBV19	TRBJ1-6	.	TRBD1	TGTGCCAGTAGGCGGGACAGTTCACCCCTCCACTTT	CASRRDSSPLHF
14	TRBV2	TRBJ1-4	few	TRBD1	TGTGCCAGCACCGAAAGCAGGGGGCTTGAAAAACTGTTTTTT	CASTESRGLEKLFF
14	TRBV3-1/TRBV3-2	TRBJ2-7	.	.	TGTGCCAGCAGCCACTCCAGAACCTCCTACGAGCAGTACTTC	CASSHSRTSYEQYF
15	TRBV18	TRBJ2-3	once	TRBD2	TGTGCCAGCTCAGGACTAGCGGGGACCACAGATACGCAGTATTTT	CASSGLAGTTDTQYF
16	TRBV19	TRBJ1-5	.	TRBD1	TGTGCCAGTAGGAGGGGGGGACAGGTGGACAATCAGCCCCAGCATTTT	CASRRGGQVDNQPQHF
15	TRBV11-2	TRBJ2-1	.	TRBD1	TGTGCCAGCAGCTTCGACAGGGGTGCCTACAATGAGCAGTTCTTC	CASSFDRGAYNEQFF
12	TRBV28	TRBJ1-3	.	.	TGTGCCAGCAGCTTAAGGGCAGGGCCCATATATTTT	CASSLRAGPIYF
12	TRBV29-1	TRBJ2-5	.	.	TGCAGCTTCCTCCCGGGAGCGGAGACCCAGTACTTC	CSFLPGAETQYF
16	TRBV18	TRBJ1-1	.	TRBD1	TGTGCCAGCTCACCGAACACAGGGGGCGGTAACACTGAAGCTTTCTTT	CASSPNTGGGNTEAFF
21	TRBV3-1/TRBV3-2	TRBJ1-5	.	TRBD1	TGTGCCAGCAGCCAAGTCCTTAATGGGGACAGGGGGTTTATAGCGAATCAGCCCCAGCATTTT	CASSQVLNGDRGFIANQPQHF
16	TRBV4-3	TRBJ2-1	many	TRBD2	TGCGCCAGCAGCCCCTATAGGGCGGGGGGGCGAAATGAGCAGTTCTTC	CASSPYRAGGRNEQFF
14	TRBV27	TRBJ2-7	.	.	TGTGCCAGCAGTTTCGCCTCTAGCTCCTACGAGCAGTACTTC	CASSFASSSYEQYF
17	TRBV27	TRBJ1-4	.	TRBD1	TGTGCCAGCAGCCTCGCAGGGGGCATGAGTACTAATGAAAAACTGTTTTTT	CASSLAGGMSTNEKLFF
15	TRBV6-2/TRBV6-3	TRBJ2-3	.	TRBD1	TGTGCCAGCAGTTACCGACAGGGGCACACAGATACGCAGTATTTT	CASSYRQGHTDTQYF
12	TRBV7-9	TRBJ2-7	.	TRBD2	TGTGCCAGCAGCTTCCCGGGGGGGGAGCAGTACTTC	CASSFPGGEQYF
12	TRBV28	TRBJ2-7	.	TRBD1	TGTGCCAGCAGCGGCAGGGGGCGCGAGCAGTACTTC	CASSGRGREQYF
14	TRBV5-6	TRBJ2-2	.	.	TGTGCCAGCAGCTTCGCGGCACGCACCGGGGAGCTGTTTTTT	CASSFAARTGELFF
16	TRBV7-6	TRBJ2-4	once	.	TGTGCCAGCAGCTTGGGCCCTAGGGGTGCCAAAAACATTCAGTACTTC	CASSLGPRGAKNIQYF
14	TRBV19	TRBJ1-1	.	TRBD1	TGTGCCAGTAGTAAGGGACAGGGGAACACTGAAGCTTTCTTT	CASSKGQGNTEAFF
18	TRBV9	TRBJ2-1	.	.	TGTGCCAGCAGCCCCCGCGGCGGGGGCTCGAGCTCCTACAATGAGCAGTTCTTC	CASSPRGGGSSSYNEQFF
14	TRBV5-4	TRBJ2-7	.	TRBD2	TGTGCCAGCAGCTTGAGACTAGCGGGAACCGAGCAGTACTTC	CASSLRLAGTEQYF
15	TRBV9	TRBJ2-5	.	TRBD2	TGTGCCAGCAGCGGTAGCGGGGGGTTTAGAGAGACCCAGTACTTC	CASSGSGGFRETQYF
16	TRBV2	TRBJ2-3	.	TRBD2	TGTGCCAGCAGTGGCGGGACTAGCGGACGCACAGATACGCAGTATTTT	CASSGGTSGRTDTQYF
13	TRBV29-1	TRBJ2-3	.	.	TGCAGCGTAAATAAGGGGGTTGGAGATACGCAGTATTTT	CSVNKGVGDTQYF
15	TRBV25-1	TRBJ2-5	.	TRBD2	TGTGCCAGCAGTACTCGGGGCCTAGCGGGAGAGACCCAGTACTTC	CASSTRGLAGETQYF
16	TRBV4-2	TRBJ2-1	.	.	TGTGCCAGCAGCCACCCTGCCGGGGGGCCTTCCAATGAGCAGTTCTTC	CASSHPAGGPSNEQFF
14	TRBV5-6	TRBJ2-7	few	TRBD1	TGTGCCAGCAGCGGGACAGGGGAGATTTACGAGCAGTACTTC	CASSGTGEIYEQYF